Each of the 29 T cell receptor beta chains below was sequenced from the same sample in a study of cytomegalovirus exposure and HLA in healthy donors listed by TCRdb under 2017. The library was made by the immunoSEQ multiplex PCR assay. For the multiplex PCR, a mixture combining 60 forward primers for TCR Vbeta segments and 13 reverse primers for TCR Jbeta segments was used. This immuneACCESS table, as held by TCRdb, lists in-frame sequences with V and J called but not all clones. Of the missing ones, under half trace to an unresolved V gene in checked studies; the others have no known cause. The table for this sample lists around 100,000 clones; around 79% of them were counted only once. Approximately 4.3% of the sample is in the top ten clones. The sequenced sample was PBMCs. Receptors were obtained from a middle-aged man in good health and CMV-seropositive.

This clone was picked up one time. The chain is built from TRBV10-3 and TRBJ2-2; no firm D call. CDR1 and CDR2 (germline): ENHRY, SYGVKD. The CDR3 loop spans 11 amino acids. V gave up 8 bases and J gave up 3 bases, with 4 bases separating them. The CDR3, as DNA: TGTGCCATCGAGGACACCGGGGAGCTGTTTTTT. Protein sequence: CAIEDTGELFF.

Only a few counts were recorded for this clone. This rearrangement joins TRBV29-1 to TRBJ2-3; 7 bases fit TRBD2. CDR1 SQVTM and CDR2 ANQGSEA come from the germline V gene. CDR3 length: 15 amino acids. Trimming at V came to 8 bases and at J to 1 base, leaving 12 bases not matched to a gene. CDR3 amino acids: CSPAGLADGTDTQYF. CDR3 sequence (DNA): TGCAGCCCCGCGGGCCTAGCGGACGGCACAGATACGCAGTATTTT.

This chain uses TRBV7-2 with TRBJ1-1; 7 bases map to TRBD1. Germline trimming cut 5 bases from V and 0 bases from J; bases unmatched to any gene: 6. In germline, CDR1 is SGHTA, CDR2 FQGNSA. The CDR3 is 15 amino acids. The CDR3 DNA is TGTGCCAGCAGCATACACGGGACAGTGAACACTGAAGCTTTCTTT. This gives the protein CASSIHGTVNTEAFF.

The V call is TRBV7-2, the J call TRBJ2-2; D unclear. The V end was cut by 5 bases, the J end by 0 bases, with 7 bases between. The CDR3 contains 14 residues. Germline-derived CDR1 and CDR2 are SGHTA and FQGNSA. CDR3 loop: CASSPQANTGELFF. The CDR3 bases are TGTGCCAGCAGCCCCCAGGCGAACACCGGGGAGCTGTTTTTT.

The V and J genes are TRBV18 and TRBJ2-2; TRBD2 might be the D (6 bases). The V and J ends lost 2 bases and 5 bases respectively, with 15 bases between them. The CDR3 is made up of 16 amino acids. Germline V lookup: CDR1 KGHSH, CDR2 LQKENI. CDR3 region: CASSPMVGSRTGELFF. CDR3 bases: TGTGCCAGCTCACCAATGGTCGGGAGTCGAACCGGGGAGCTGTTTTTT.

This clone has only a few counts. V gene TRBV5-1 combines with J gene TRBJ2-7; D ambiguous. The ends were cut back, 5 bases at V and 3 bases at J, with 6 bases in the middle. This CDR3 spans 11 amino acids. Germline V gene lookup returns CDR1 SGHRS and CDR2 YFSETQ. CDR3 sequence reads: CASREFYEQYF. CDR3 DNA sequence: TGCGCCAGCAGGGAGTTCTACGAGCAGTACTTC.

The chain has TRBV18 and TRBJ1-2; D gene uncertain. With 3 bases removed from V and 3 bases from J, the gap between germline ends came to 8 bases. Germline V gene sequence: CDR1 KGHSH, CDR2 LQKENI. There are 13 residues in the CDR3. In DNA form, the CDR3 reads TGTGCCAGCTCACCCGAACGGGACTATGGCTACACCTTC. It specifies CASSPERDYGYTF.

The CDR3 here is CATSRDSRASSYEQYF. The CDR3 DNA is TGTGCCACCAGCAGAGATTCGAGGGCCTCCTCCTACGAGCAGTACTTC. The chain is built from TRBV15 and TRBJ2-7; D is possibly TRBD2 (5 bases). V was cut by 0 bases and J by 0 bases, with 12 bases left in between. Germline-derived CDR1 and CDR2 are LNHNV and YYDKDF (reference sequence). The CDR3 length is 16 residues.

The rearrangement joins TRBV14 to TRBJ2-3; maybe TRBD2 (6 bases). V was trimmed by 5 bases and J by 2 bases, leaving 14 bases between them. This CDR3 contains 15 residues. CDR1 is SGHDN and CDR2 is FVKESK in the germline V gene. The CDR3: CASSTGTFHTDTQYF. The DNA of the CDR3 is TGTGCCAGCAGCACCGGGACTTTCCACACAGATACGCAGTATTTT. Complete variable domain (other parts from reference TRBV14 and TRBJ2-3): EAGVTQFPSHSVIEKGQTVTLRCDPISGHDNLYWYRRVMGKEIKFLLHFVKESKQDESGMPNNRFLAERTGGTYSTLKVQPAELEDSGVYFCASSTGTFHTDTQYFGPGTRLTVL.

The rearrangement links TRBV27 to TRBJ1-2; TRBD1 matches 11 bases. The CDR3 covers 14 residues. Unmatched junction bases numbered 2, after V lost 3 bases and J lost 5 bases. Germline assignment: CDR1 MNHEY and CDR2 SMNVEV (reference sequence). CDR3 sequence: CASSFGTGGYGYTF. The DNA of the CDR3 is TGTGCCAGCAGTTTCGGGACAGGGGGTTATGGCTACACCTTC.

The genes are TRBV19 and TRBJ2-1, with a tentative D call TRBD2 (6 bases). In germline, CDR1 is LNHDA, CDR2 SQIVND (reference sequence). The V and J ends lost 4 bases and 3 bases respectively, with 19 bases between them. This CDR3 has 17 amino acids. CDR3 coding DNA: TGTGCCAGTAGTAAAAAATCTAGCGCTCAGATCTACAATGAGCAGTTCTTC. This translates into CASSKKSSAQIYNEQFF.

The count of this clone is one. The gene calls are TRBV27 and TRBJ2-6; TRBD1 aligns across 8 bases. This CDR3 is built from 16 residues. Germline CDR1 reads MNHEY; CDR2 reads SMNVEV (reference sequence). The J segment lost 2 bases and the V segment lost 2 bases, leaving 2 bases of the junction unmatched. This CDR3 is CASSLQGAAGANVLTF. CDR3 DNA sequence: TGTGCCAGCAGTTTACAGGGGGCGGCTGGGGCCAACGTCCTGACTTTC.

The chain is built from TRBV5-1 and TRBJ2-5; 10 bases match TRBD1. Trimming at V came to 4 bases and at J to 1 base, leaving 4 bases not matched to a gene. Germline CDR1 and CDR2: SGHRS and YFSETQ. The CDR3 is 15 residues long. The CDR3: CASSPRTGGQETQYF. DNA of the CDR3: TGCGCCAGCAGCCCACGGACAGGGGGCCAAGAGACCCAGTACTTC.

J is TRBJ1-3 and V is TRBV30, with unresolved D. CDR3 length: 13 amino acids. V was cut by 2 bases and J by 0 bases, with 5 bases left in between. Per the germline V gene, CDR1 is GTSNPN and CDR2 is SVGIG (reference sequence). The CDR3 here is CAWSPDSGNTIYF. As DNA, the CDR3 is TGTGCCTGGAGTCCAGACTCTGGAAACACCATATATTTT.

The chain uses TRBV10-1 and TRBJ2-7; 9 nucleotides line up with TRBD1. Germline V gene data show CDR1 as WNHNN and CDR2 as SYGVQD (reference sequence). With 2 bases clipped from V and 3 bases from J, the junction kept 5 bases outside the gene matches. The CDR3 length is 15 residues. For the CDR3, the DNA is TGCGCCAGCAGTGAGGGGACAGGGCTACTCTACGAGCAGTACTTC. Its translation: CASSEGTGLLYEQYF.

The CDR3 sequence: CSVLGGDSGYEQYF. The CDR3 region has the DNA TGCAGCGTTCTTGGAGGGGACAGTGGCTACGAGCAGTACTTC. The chain couples TRBV29-1 to TRBJ2-7, with a weak D call TRBD1 (7 bases). V was cut by 5 bases and J by 3 bases, with 17 bases left in between. Germline V gene data show CDR1 as SQVTM and CDR2 as ANQGSEA. The CDR3 consists of 14 residues.

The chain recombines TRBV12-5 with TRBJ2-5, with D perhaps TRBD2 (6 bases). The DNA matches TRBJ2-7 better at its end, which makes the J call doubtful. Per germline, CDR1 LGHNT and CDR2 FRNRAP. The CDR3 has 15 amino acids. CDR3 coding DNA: TGTGCTAGTGGTTTCGGGGATGCGGGAAGCTACGAGCAGTACTTC. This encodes CASGFGDAGSYEQYF.

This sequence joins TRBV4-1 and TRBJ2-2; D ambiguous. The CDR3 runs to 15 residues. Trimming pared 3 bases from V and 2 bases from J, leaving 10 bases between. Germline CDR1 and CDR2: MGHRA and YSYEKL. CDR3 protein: CASSQQAANTGELFF. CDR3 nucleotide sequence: TGCGCCAGCAGCCAGCAGGCAGCCAACACCGGGGAGCTGTTTTTT.

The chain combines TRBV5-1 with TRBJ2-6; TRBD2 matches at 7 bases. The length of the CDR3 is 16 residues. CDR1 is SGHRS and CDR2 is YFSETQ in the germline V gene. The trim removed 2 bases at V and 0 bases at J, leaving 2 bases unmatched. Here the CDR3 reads CASSFSGGSGANVLTF. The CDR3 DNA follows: TGCGCCAGCAGCTTTTCGGGAGGCTCTGGGGCCAACGTCCTGACTTTC.

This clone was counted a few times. The CDR3 coding sequence is TGTGCCAGCAGTGACGGGGGCGGGTCCGCCACAGATACGCAGTATTTT. This encodes CASSDGGGSATDTQYF. The J gene is TRBJ2-3, the V gene TRBV6-4, with D perhaps TRBD1 (6 bases). The ends were cut back, 2 bases at V and 2 bases at J, with 14 bases in the middle. Germline V gene lookup returns CDR1 MRHNA and CDR2 SNTAGT. The CDR3 runs 16 residues.

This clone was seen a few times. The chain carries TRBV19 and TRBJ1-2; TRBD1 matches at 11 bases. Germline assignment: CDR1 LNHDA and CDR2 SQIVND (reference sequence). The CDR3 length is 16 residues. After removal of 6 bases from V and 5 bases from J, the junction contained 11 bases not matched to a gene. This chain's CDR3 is CASRRAPGQGVYGYTF. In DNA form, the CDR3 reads TGTGCCAGTAGACGCGCTCCGGGACAGGGGGTTTATGGCTACACCTTC.

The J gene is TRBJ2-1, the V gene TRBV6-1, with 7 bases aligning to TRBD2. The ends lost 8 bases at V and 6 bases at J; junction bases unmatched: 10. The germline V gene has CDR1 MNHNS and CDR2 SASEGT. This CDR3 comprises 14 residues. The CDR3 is CASLGGAGSNEQFF. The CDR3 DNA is TGTGCCAGCTTGGGAGGGGCAGGATCCAATGAGCAGTTCTTC.

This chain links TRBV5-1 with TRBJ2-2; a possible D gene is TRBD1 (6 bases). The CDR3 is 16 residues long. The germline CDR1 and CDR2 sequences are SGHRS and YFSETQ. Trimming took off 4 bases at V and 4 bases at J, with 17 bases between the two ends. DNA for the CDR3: TGCGCCAGCAGCCCGCCAGGTGGGACAAGCACCGGGGAGCTGTTTTTT. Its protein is CASSPPGGTSTGELFF.

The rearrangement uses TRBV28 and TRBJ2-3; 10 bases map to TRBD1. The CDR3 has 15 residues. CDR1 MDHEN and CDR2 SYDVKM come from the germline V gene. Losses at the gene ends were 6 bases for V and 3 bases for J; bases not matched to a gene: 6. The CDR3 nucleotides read TGTGCCAGCAGGAGACAGGGGGCGCGAACAGATACGCAGTATTTT. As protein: CASRRQGARTDTQYF.

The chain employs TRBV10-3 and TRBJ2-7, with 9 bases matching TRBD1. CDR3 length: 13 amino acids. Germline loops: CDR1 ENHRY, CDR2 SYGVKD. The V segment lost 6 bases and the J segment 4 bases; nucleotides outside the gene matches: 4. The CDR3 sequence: CAISTGQGYEQYF. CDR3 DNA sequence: TGTGCCATCAGCACGGGACAGGGTTACGAGCAGTACTTC.

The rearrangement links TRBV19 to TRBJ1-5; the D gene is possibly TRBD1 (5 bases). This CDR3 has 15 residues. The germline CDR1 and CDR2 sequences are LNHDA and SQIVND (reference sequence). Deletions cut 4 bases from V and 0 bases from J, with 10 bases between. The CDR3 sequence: CASSRGGDSNQPQHF. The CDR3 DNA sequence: TGTGCCAGTAGTAGGGGGGGGGATAGCAATCAGCCCCAGCATTTT.

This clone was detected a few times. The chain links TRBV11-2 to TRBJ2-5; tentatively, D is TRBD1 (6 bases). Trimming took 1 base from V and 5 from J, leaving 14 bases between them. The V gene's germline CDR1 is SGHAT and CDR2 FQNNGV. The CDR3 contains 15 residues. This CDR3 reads CASSLGQAPPETQYF. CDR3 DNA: TGTGCCAGCAGCTTAGGACAGGCACCCCCGGAGACCCAGTACTTC.

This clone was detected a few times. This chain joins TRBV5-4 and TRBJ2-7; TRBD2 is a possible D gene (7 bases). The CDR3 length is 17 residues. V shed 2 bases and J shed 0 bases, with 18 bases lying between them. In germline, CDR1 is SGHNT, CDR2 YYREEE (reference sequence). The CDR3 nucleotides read TGTGCCAGCAGCTTAGGCGGCGGGGGCTCTAGCTCCTACGAGCAGTACTTC. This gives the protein CASSLGGGGSSSYEQYF.

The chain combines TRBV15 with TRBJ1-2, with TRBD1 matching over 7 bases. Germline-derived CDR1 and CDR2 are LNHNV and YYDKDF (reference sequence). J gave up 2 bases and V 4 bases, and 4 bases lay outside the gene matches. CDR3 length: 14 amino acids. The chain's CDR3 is CATSKDRNNYGYTF. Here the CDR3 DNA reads TGTGCCACCAGCAAGGACAGGAACAACTATGGCTACACCTTC.